This T cell receptor (beta chain) was obtained from a study of identical twins' blood T cells. As for the study in general: Six alpha and about 6 beta libraries together yielded tens of millions of reads.

Of note for this clonotype: The antigen remains unidentified.

Sample barcodes were added at both library ends during cDNA synthesis. TCRdb recomputed calls from the 5' RACE reads with MiXCR, one row per CDR3 protein. The sample lists 400,000 or so distinct CDR3 sequences; roughly 28% were seen once. General study findings and limits: Even for out-of-frame TCRbeta, twins reportedly shared V gene usage much more than unrelated donors.

CDR3 length: 13 amino acids. Deletions cut 6 bases from V and 2 bases from J, with 12 bases between. Germline V lookup: CDR1 SGDLS, CDR2 YYNGEE. The three twin pairs were reared together, likely meeting the same infections. The source material was PBMCs. The rearrangement uses TRBV9 and TRBJ2-7, with D tentatively TRBD1 or TRBD2 (5 bases each). This receptor was taken from a woman aged 18-49 years in good health. CDR3 coding DNA: TGTGCCAGCACCCCGGGACCGACCTACGAGCAGTACTTC. This sequence encodes CASTPGPTYEQYF.